This T cell receptor beta chain is from a study of shared clonotypes between healthy human individuals. Study outcomes and limitations: The expectation was that sequencing depth would affect clonotype sharing among donors.

Germline V lookup: CDR1 SQVTM, CDR2 ANQGSEA. The CDR3 is 15 amino acids. V was trimmed by 0 bases and J by 0 bases, leaving 10 bases between them. In regard to this clone: The antigen is unknown.

Some clones are missing from TCRdb's copy, which holds only in-frame ones; the method was immunoSEQ multiplex PCR. Here the sample spans about 450,000 clones, around 79% being singletons. The receptor was derived from a woman between 40 and 50 years old in good health. Some clones in this sample may be carry-over from other donors' samples. Material for sequencing was PBMCs. The rearrangement joins TRBV29-1 to TRBJ2-3; unclear D gene. DNA of the CDR3: TGCAGCGTTGAAGATCGTGGCCGGAGCACAGATACGCAGTATTTT. This gives the protein CSVEDRGRSTDTQYF.